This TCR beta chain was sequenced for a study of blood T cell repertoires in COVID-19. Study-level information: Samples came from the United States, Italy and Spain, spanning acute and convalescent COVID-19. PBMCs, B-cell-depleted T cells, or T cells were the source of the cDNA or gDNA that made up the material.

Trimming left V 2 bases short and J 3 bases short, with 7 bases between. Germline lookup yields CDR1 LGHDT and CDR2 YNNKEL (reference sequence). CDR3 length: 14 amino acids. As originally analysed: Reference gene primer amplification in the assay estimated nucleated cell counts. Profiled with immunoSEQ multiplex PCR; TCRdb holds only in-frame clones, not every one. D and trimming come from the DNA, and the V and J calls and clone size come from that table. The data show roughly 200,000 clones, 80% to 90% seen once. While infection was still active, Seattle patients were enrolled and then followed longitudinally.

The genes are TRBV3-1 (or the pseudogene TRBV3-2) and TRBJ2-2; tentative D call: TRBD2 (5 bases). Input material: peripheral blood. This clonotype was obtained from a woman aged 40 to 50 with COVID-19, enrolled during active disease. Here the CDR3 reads CASSQRSDTGELFF. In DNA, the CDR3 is TGTGCCAGCAGCCAACGTAGCGACACCGGGGAGCTGTTTTTT.